This record concerns one T cell receptor (beta chain) sequence. From germline, CDR1 is SGHNT and CDR2 YENEEA. CDR3 length: 14 residues. V lost 5 bases and J lost 4, with 12 bases in between. TCRdb's copy holds only in-frame clones and misses some; the assay was immunoSEQ multiplex PCR. The table lists nearly 90,000 clones, about 87% of them singletons, with around 1.5% in the top ten. This entry is derived from a study of OX40 agonist ivuxolimab in advanced cancers. This TCR derives from an adult with an advanced solid tumor such as melanoma, head and neck, liver or kidney cancer. The sequences come from CD4+ or CD8+ T cells sorted from blood, collected in a trial of the OX40 agonist ivuxolimab. The chain joins TRBV11-3 to TRBJ2-1, with D possibly being TRBD2 (5 bases). The CDR3 here is CASSLSGVYNEQFF. In nucleotides, the CDR3 is TGTGCCAGCAGCCTCAGCGGAGTTTACAATGAGCAGTTCTTC.